This T cell receptor beta chain was recovered during a study of blood T cell repertoires in COVID-19. Authors' methods: Reference gene primer amplification gave estimated nucleated cell counts. The method was immunoSEQ multiplex PCR; TCRdb's version includes in-frame clones alone and lacks a portion of them. For V, J and clone size, that table is used; D and trimming come from the DNA. This table holds approximately 230,000 clones, about 90% found once. This clone occurred once. The CDR3 is made up of 16 amino acids. Germline V gene data show CDR1 as LNHDA and CDR2 as SQIVND (reference sequence). Deletions cut 5 bases from V and 0 bases from J, with 14 bases between.

The sequencing sample was made of peripheral blood. The chain joins TRBV19 to TRBJ1-5; TRBD1 might be the D (6 bases). The receptor comes from a man of 80 years or more with acute or convalescent COVID-19. The CDR3 is CASSPPTGYSNQPQHF. DNA of the CDR3: TGTGCCAGTAGTCCACCAACAGGGTATAGCAATCAGCCCCAGCATTTT.